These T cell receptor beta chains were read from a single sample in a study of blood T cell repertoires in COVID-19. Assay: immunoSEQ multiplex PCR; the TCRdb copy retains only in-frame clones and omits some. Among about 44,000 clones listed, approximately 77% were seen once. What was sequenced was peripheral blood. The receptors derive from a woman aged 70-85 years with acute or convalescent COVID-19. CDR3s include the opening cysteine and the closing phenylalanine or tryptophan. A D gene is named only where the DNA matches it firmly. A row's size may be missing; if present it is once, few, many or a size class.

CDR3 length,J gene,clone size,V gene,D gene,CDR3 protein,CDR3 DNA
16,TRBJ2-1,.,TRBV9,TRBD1,CASSASDRGSYNEQFF,TGTGCCAGCAGCGCGTCGGACAGGGGCTCCTACAATGAGCAGTTCTTC
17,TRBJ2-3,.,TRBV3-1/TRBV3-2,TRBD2,CASSQDGTSGDPDTQYF,TGTGCCAGCAGCCAAGATGGGACTAGCGGAGACCCAGATACGCAGTATTTT
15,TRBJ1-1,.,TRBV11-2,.,CASSSMGLSNTEAFF,TGTGCCAGCAGCTCTATGGGGCTCTCGAACACTGAAGCTTTCTTT
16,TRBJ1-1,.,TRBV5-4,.,CASSLGRAQENTEAFF,TGTGCCAGCAGCTTGGGTCGCGCACAGGAAAACACTGAAGCTTTCTTT
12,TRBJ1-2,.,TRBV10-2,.,CASALRQQGYTF,TGCGCCAGCGCGCTCCGACAGCAAGGCTACACCTTC
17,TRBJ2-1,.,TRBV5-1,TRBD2,CASSLSGVAGGNNEQFF,TGCGCCAGCAGCTTGAGTGGCGTAGCGGGAGGGAACAATGAGCAGTTCTTC
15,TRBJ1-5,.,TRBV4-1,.,CASSQDRQYNQPQHF,TGCGCCAGCAGCCAAGATCGACAGTACAATCAGCCCCAGCATTTT
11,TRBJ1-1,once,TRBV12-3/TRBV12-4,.,CASSLSGEAFF,TGTGCCAGCAGTTTATCGGGTGAAGCTTTCTTT
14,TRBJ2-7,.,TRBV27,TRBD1,CASSFGQGSYEQYF,TGTGCCAGCAGTTTCGGACAGGGCTCCTACGAGCAGTACTTC
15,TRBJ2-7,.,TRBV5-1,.,CASSGLATSSYEQYF,TGCGCCAGCAGCGGATTAGCGACAAGCTCCTACGAGCAGTACTTC
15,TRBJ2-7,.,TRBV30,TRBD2,CAWSPYSGARYEQYF,TGTGCCTGGAGCCCTTATAGCGGGGCAAGATACGAGCAGTACTTC
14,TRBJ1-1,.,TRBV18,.,CASSTGTLYTEAFF,TGTGCCAGCTCAACCGGGACACTATACACTGAAGCTTTCTTT
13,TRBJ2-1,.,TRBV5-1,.,CASSPGKPNEQFF,TGCGCCAGCAGCCCGGGGAAACCTAATGAGCAGTTCTTC
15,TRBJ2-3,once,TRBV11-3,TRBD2,CASSPSGASTDTQYF,TGTGCCAGCAGCCCAAGCGGGGCTAGCACAGATACGCAGTATTTT
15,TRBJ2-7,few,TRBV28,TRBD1,CASSSAGTAKIEQYF,TGTGCCAGCAGTTCCGCCGGGACAGCAAAGATCGAGCAGTACTTC
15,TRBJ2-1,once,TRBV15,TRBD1,CATSRGRGLNYEQFF,TGTGCCACCAGCAGAGGCAGGGGGCTTAATTATGAGCAGTTCTTC
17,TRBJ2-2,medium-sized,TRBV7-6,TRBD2,CASSLGAGGPGTGELFF,TGTGCCAGCAGCTTAGGTGCGGGAGGGCCTGGCACCGGGGAGCTGTTTTTT
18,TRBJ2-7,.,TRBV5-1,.,CASSPRGLAGLRVYEQYF,TGCGCCAGCAGCCCAAGGGGGCTAGCGGGTCTCCGAGTGTACGAGCAGTACTTC
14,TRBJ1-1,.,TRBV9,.,CASSVIRENTEAFF,TGTGCCAGCAGCGTAATACGCGAGAACACTGAAGCTTTCTTT
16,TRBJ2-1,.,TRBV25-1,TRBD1,CASIRTGGLDYNEQFF,TGTGCCAGCATTCGGACAGGTGGGCTCGACTACAATGAGCAGTTCTTC
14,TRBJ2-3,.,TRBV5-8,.,CASSLGRGGDTQYF,TGTGCCAGCAGCTTGGGTCGAGGGGGAGATACGCAGTATTTT
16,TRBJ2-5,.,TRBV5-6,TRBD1,CASSWGQGSLAETQYF,TGTGCCAGCAGCTGGGGACAGGGCTCTCTTGCAGAGACCCAGTACTTC
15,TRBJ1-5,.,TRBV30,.,CAWSEWGLGNQPQHF,TGTGCCTGGAGTGAGTGGGGCCTGGGCAATCAGCCCCAGCATTTT
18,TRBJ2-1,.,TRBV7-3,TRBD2,CASSSTRGTSAAYNEQFF,TGTGCCAGCAGCTCCACTCGGGGGACTAGCGCAGCCTACAATGAGCAGTTCTTC
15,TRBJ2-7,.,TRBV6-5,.,CASRGGAGAQREQYF,TGTGCCAGCAGAGGGGGGGCAGGCGCGCAGCGGGAGCAGTACTTC
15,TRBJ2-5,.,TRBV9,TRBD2,CASSPTSGRAETQYF,TGTGCCAGCAGCCCCACTAGCGGGAGGGCCGAGACCCAGTACTTC
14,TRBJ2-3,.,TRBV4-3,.,CASSQEEGGDTQYF,TGCGCCAGCAGCCAAGAGGAGGGGGGGGATACGCAGTATTTT
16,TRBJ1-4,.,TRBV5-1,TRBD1,CASSLGQGALSEKLFF,TGCGCCAGCAGCTTGGGACAGGGGGCGTTATCTGAAAAACTGTTTTTT
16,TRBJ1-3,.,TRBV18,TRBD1,CASSLDRGTSGNTIYF,TGTGCCAGCTCACTGGACAGGGGGACCTCTGGAAACACCATATATTTT
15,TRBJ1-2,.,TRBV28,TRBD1,CASSQGRQGGYGYTF,TGTGCCAGCAGTCAAGGCAGACAGGGTGGCTATGGCTACACCTTC
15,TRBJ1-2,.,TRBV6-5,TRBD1,CASSDPGQGIAGYTF,TGTGCCAGCAGCGACCCGGGACAGGGGATAGCAGGCTACACCTTC
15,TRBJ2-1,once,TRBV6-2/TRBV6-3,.,CASSRGRKSDNEQFF,TGTGCCAGCAGTCGAGGCCGTAAGAGCGACAATGAGCAGTTCTTC
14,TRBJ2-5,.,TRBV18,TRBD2,CASSPTSGQETQYF,TGTGCCAGCTCACCGACTAGCGGGCAAGAGACCCAGTACTTC
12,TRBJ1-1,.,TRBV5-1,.,CASSTGNTEAFF,TGCGCCAGCTCAACAGGGAACACTGAAGCTTTCTTT
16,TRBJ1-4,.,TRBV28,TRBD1,CASSPDGQGRREKLFF,TGTGCCAGCAGTCCGGATGGACAGGGTAGACGAGAAAAACTGTTTTTT
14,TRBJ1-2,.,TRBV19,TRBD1,CASRRQGLGDGYTF,TGTGCCAGTAGAAGACAGGGCCTCGGGGATGGCTACACCTTC
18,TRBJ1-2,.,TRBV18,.,CASSPSWAEINKFDGYTF,TGTGCCAGCTCACCGTCTTGGGCAGAGATCAACAAATTCGATGGCTACACCTTC
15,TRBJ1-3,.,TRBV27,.,CASSDLQGFGNTIYF,TGTGCCAGCAGCGACTTACAGGGCTTTGGAAACACCATATATTTT
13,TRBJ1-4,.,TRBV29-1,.,CSGGEAPGEKLFF,TGCAGCGGGGGGGAGGCCCCTGGTGAAAAACTGTTTTTT
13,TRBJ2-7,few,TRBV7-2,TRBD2,CASSRELAGEQYF,TGTGCCAGCAGCCGCGAACTAGCGGGAGAGCAGTACTTC
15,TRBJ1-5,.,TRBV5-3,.,CARSLVDRVGQPQHF,TGTGCCAGAAGCTTGGTGGACAGAGTAGGGCAGCCCCAGCATTTT
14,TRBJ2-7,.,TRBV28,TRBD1,CASSGAGTGDEQYF,TGTGCCAGCAGTGGAGCCGGGACAGGGGACGAGCAGTACTTC
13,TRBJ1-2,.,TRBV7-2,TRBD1,CASTNRGGWGYTF,TGTGCCAGCACCAACAGGGGGGGCTGGGGCTACACCTTC
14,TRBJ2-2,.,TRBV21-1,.,CASLGGPGTGELFF,TGTGCCAGCTTGGGTGGTCCGGGCACCGGGGAGCTGTTTTTT
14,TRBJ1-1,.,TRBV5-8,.,CASTILRGWAEAFF,TGTGCCAGCACGATCCTCCGGGGGTGGGCTGAAGCTTTCTTT
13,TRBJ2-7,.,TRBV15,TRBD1,CATSRNRGGEQYF,TGTGCCACCAGCAGGAACAGGGGTGGCGAGCAGTACTTC
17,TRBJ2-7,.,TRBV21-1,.,CASSKARGTGGGDEQYF,TGTGCCAGCAGCAAAGCGCGCGGGACAGGGGGCGGGGACGAGCAGTACTTC
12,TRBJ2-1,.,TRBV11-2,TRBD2,CASRLAGNEQFF,TGTGCCAGCAGACTAGCGGGAAATGAGCAGTTCTTC
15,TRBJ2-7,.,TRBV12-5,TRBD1,CASGLVLGQGSEQYF,TGTGCTAGTGGTTTGGTGCTGGGACAGGGGAGCGAGCAGTACTTC
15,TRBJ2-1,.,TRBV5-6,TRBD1,CASSLVEGGGYEQFF,TGTGCCAGCAGCTTGGTAGAAGGGGGCGGGTATGAGCAGTTCTTC
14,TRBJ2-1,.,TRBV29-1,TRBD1,CSVPRGWTGNEQFF,TGCAGCGTCCCCAGAGGCTGGACAGGTAATGAGCAGTTCTTC
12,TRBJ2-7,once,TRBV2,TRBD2,CASSGLAYEQYF,TGTGCCAGCAGCGGACTAGCCTACGAGCAGTACTTC
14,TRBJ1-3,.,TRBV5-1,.,CASSQAVSGNTIYF,TGCGCCAGCAGCCAGGCCGTCTCTGGAAACACCATATATTTT
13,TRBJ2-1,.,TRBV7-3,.,CASSLGSRSKQFF,TGTGCCAGCAGCTTAGGGTCTAGATCTAAGCAGTTCTTC
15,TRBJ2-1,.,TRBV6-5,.,CASSLADKRYNEQFF,TGTGCCAGCAGTTTAGCGGACAAGAGGTACAATGAGCAGTTCTTC
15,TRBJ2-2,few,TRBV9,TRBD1,CASSVEQGASGELFF,TGTGCCAGCAGCGTAGAACAGGGGGCCTCCGGGGAGCTGTTTTTT
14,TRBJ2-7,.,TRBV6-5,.,CASSYSYRPYEQYF,TGTGCCAGCAGTTACTCGTACAGGCCCTACGAGCAGTACTTC
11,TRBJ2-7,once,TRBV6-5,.,CASRERAAPNF,TGTGCCAGCAGGGAGCGGGCAGCCCCTAACTTC